Following are 20 T cell receptor beta chains from one sample sequenced in a study of blood T cells in healthy people across ages. Primed by a sample-barcoded 5' primer and a J-beta primer mix, a second PCR proceeded for about 6 to 12 cycles. Using its own MiXCR run on the 5' RACE reads, TCRdb lists one record per CDR3 protein. Seen here are about 720,000 distinct CDR3 sequences, approximately 22% observed once, and the top ten hold 20% to 25%. Sequencing input: blood. The source is a man between 65 and 85 years old in good health.

This chain links TRBV10-3 with TRBJ1-2; maybe TRBD1 (5 bases). This CDR3 has 12 residues. The germline V gene has CDR1 ENHRY and CDR2 SYGVKD. V was clipped by 2 bases and J by 8 bases, with 9 bases between them. Here the CDR3 DNA reads TGTGCCATCAGTGAGATCAGGGAGGGCTACACCTTC. It specifies CAISEIREGYTF.

The rearrangement joins TRBV5-6 to TRBJ2-5; D is unclear. This CDR3 is built from 16 residues. V lost 0 bases and J lost 0, with 12 bases in between. The germline V gene encodes CDR1 SGHDT and CDR2 YYEEEE. CDR3 DNA: TGTGCCAGCAGCTTGGATGGGATTCGGAACCAAGAGACCCAGTACTTC. Translation: CASSLDGIRNQETQYF.

This clonotype came up many times. The chain couples TRBV5-6 to TRBJ1-5; possibly TRBD1 for D (5 bases). CDR1 SGHDT and CDR2 YYEEEE come from the germline V gene. V gave up 3 bases and J gave up 7 bases, with 14 bases separating them. The CDR3 contains 14 residues. DNA for the CDR3: TGTGCCAGCAGCTCTACGCAGACAGACCAGCCCCAGCATTTT. This codes for CASSSTQTDQPQHF.

V usage is TRBV2 and J usage is TRBJ1-1; D is undetermined. This CDR3 has 14 residues. The V gene lost 4 bases and the J gene lost 1 base, with 10 bases spanning the gap. Germline loops: CDR1 SNHLY, CDR2 FYNNEI. The CDR3 sequence is CASSVNPGNTEAFF. The CDR3 coding sequence is TGTGCCAGCAGTGTAAACCCTGGGAACACTGAAGCTTTCTTT.

On this clonotype itself: A junction end diverges from the germline sequence, so it may reflect a read error. This chain connects TRBV5-4 to TRBJ2-1; TRBD2 matches 11 bases. This CDR3 comprises 15 residues. CDR1 and CDR2 from the germline V gene are SGHNT and YYREEE (reference sequence). CDR3 residues: CASSLWASGGNEQFF. Here the CDR3 DNA reads TGTGCAAGCAGCTTGTGGGCTAGCGGGGGGAATGAGCAGTTCTTC.

The genes are TRBV19 and TRBJ2-4, with 7 bases that match TRBD1. CDR3 size: 13 residues. CDR1 and CDR2 from the germline V gene are LNHDA and SQIVND (reference sequence). The V segment lost 6 bases and the J segment 7 bases; nucleotides outside the gene matches: 6. The CDR3 protein is CASRVTGVNIQYF. The CDR3 DNA follows: TGTGCCAGTAGGGTAACAGGGGTGAACATTCAGTACTTC.

This clonotype was seen more than once but under ten times. CDR3 residues: CASSLTPSFLNEQFF. DNA for the CDR3: TGCGCCAGCTCCCTTACGCCTTCTTTCCTCAATGAGCAGTTCTTC. The chain carries TRBV5-1 and TRBJ2-1; D is unclear. Germline CDR1 and CDR2: SGHRS and YFSETQ. Between the trimmed V and J ends, which lost 7 bases and 6 bases, there was a span of 20 bases. The CDR3 is 15 residues long. The whole variable domain, remainder taken from reference TRBV5-1 and TRBJ2-1, is KAGVTQTPRYLIKTRGQQVTLSCSPISGHRSVSWYQQTPGQGLQFLFEYFSETQRNKGNFPGRFSGRQFSNSRSEMNVSTLELGDSALYLCASSLTPSFLNEQFFGPGTRLTVL.

The chain has TRBV29-1 and TRBJ1-3, with D possibly TRBD1 on 6 matching bases. V was trimmed by 3 bases and J by 0 bases, leaving 9 bases between them. The CDR3 spans 14 residues. Germline V gives CDR1 SQVTM, CDR2 ANQGSEA. The CDR3 here is CSVDGGGSGNTIYF. The CDR3 DNA follows: TGCAGCGTTGACGGGGGCGGCTCTGGAAACACCATATATTTT.

The table lists this clonotype with a few counts. The chain joins TRBV5-1 to TRBJ2-3; TRBD1 is a possible D gene (6 bases). Germline V gene sequence: CDR1 SGHRS, CDR2 YFSETQ. Trimming removed 8 bases from V and 4 bases from J, with 11 bases in between. The CDR3 has 12 residues. The CDR3 loop reads CASTGKADTQYF. The CDR3, as DNA: TGCGCCAGTACAGGGAAGGCAGATACGCAGTATTTT.

The rearrangement uses TRBV7-2 and TRBJ2-3; D ambiguous. Per the germline V gene, CDR1 is SGHTA and CDR2 is FQGNSA. Trimming left V 5 bases short and J 6 bases short, with 9 bases between. The CDR3 sequence is 12 residues long. This CDR3 reads CASSTNMDTQYF. The CDR3 DNA reads as TGTGCCAGCAGCACTAATATGGATACGCAGTATTTT.

The chain recombines TRBV7-9 with TRBJ2-2, with D hard to call. This CDR3 has 15 amino acids. The ends were cut back, 5 bases at V and 7 bases at J, with 17 bases in the middle. Per germline, CDR1 SEHNR and CDR2 FQNEAQ (reference sequence). Here the CDR3 DNA reads TGTGCCAGCAGCCCGGTGGACGTGTTAAACGGGGAGCTGTTTTTT. Amino acids: CASSPVDVLNGELFF. Combining the CDR3 with reference TRBV7-9 and TRBJ2-2 gives the whole variable domain DTGVSQNPRHKITKRGQNVTFRCDPISEHNRLYWYRQTLGQGPEFLTYFQNEAQLEKSRLLSDRFSAERPKGSFSTLEIQRTEQGDSAMYLCASSPVDVLNGELFFGEGSRLTVL.

This clonotype has a handful of counts. A junction end diverges from the germline sequence, so it may reflect a read error. The genes are TRBV5-6 and TRBJ1-2; tentative D call: TRBD1 (6 bases). The germline V gene encodes CDR1 SGHDT and CDR2 YYEEEE. This CDR3 is 15 amino acids long. The CDR3 nucleotides read TGTGCCAGCAGCCAGGACAGCCCCCCTGACTATGGCTACGCCTTC. Protein product: CASSQDSPPDYGYAF. Combining the CDR3 with reference TRBV5-6 and TRBJ1-2 gives the whole variable domain DAGVTQSPTHLIKTRGQQVTLRCSPKSGHDTVSWYQQALGQGPQFIFQYYEEEERQRGNFPDRFSGHQFPNYSSELNVNALLLGDSALYLCASSQDSPPDYGYAFGSGTRLTVV.

This chain links TRBV29-1 with TRBJ1-2, with D perhaps TRBD1 (6 bases). The ends were cut back, 7 bases at V and 0 bases at J, with 15 bases in the middle. Per the germline V gene, CDR1 is SQVTM and CDR2 is ANQGSEA. The CDR3 has 14 amino acids. This chain's CDR3 is CSAKRDTANYGYTF. CDR3 coding DNA: TGCAGCGCCAAGAGGGACACAGCTAACTATGGCTACACCTTC.

The chain joins TRBV20-1 to TRBJ1-5, with D unresolved. The CDR3 is 16 residues long. The germline CDR1 and CDR2 sequences are DFQATT and SNEGSKA (reference sequence). The germline V and J ends were trimmed by 0 bases and 2 bases, with 14 bases remaining between them. Here the CDR3 reads CSAREGGNRGNQPQHF. The DNA of the CDR3 is TGCAGTGCTAGAGAAGGAGGGAATAGGGGCAATCAGCCCCAGCATTTT.

The V call is TRBV7-8, the J call TRBJ2-1; D is unclear. Trimming stripped 5 bases from V and 3 bases from J, with 8 bases between. CDR1 SGHVS and CDR2 FQNEAQ come from the germline V gene. This CDR3 spans 13 amino acids. The CDR3 DNA sequence: TGTGCCAGCAGCCCCTCACTCTACAATGAGCAGTTCTTC. Amino acid sequence: CASSPSLYNEQFF.

This clonotype was picked up a small number of times. The rearrangement uses TRBV20-1 and TRBJ2-5; 7 positions match TRBD2. Per germline, CDR1 DFQATT and CDR2 SNEGSKA (reference sequence). Trimming cost V 1 base and J 1 base; bases outside gene matches: 0. This CDR3 spans 13 amino acids. The CDR3 coding sequence is TGCAGTGCTAGAGGGGGGGGCCAAGAGACCCAGTACTTC. Encoded protein: CSARGGGQETQYF.

This clonotype was picked up a small number of times. The chain employs TRBV20-1 and TRBJ1-6, with D unclear. Germline CDR1 and CDR2: DFQATT and SNEGSKA (reference sequence). Trimming took off 1 base at V and 0 bases at J, with 10 bases between the two ends. CDR3 length: 16 residues. The CDR3 region has the DNA TGCAGTGCTAGAGCCGGAACCCGCTCCTATAATTCACCCCTCCACTTT. It specifies CSARAGTRSYNSPLHF.

The table lists this clonotype with many counts. CDR3 loop: CASSLSSGGRGEQYV. The CDR3 bases are TGTGCCAGCAGTTTATCTTCGGGAGGTCGGGGCGAGCAGTACGTC. The chain carries TRBV28 and TRBJ2-7; TRBD2 aligns across 7 bases. The germline V gene has CDR1 MDHEN and CDR2 SYDVKM. V was pared by 1 base and J by 6 bases, with 9 bases of the junction left unmatched. CDR3 length equals 15 residues.

The genes are TRBV7-2 and TRBJ2-2; possible D gene TRBD1, 6 bases. V lost 5 bases and J 5 bases, leaving 15 bases between the germline ends. Germline V CDR1 and CDR2: SGHTA, FQGNSA. The CDR3 has 15 amino acids. CDR3 in DNA: TGTGCCAGCAGCACGCACGGGACAAAAACCGGGGAGCTGTTTTTT. Protein product: CASSTHGTKTGELFF.

This clonotype was observed a handful of times. The CDR3 protein is CASSIREAGEKLFF. CDR3 bases: TGTGCCAGTAGCATAAGGGAGGCGGGCGAAAAACTGTTTTTT. This chain uses TRBV19 with TRBJ1-4; D ambiguous. The germline gives CDR1 LNHDA, CDR2 SQIVND (reference sequence). Trimming pared 6 bases from V and 8 bases from J, leaving 16 bases between. The CDR3 totals 14 residues. The whole variable domain, remainder taken from reference TRBV19 and TRBJ1-4, is DGGITQSPKYLFRKEGQNVTLSCEQNLNHDAMYWYRQDPGQGLRLIYYSQIVNDFQKGDIAEGYSVSREKKESFPLTVTSAQKNPTAFYLCASSIREAGEKLFFGSGTQLSVL.